The entry below gives a single TCR beta chain sequence along with its context. Its antigen is undetermined. TCRdb analysed the reads with MiXCR anew, one entry per CDR3 protein. The data hold about 570,000 distinct CDR3 sequences, with around 40% observed a single time. From germline, CDR1 is SGHTA and CDR2 FQGNSA. Trimming stripped 3 bases from V and 9 bases from J, with 18 bases between. The CDR3 length is 15 residues. This entry belongs to a study of T cell repertoires in cytomegalovirus infection. Study-level information: Through public TCR beta signatures, both CMV infection and matching HLA type were indicated. Study-wide results and limits: In two of eight donors, the top clonotype was HLA-C-restricted CMV-specific.

The chain links TRBV7-2 to TRBJ2-1; TRBD2 might be the D (6 bases). Sequenced material: cultured PBMCs, taken from culture after CMV antigen stimulation. The TCR was taken from a human donor in good health (CMV status not recorded). Some clones in this sample may be carry-over from other donors' samples. DNA for the CDR3: TGTGCCAGCAGCTTTCTCGGGAGAGGCCTGGGTGAGCAGTTCTTC. It encodes CASSFLGRGLGEQFF. Using reference TRBV7-2 and TRBJ2-1 for the parts outside the CDR3, the full variable domain is GAGVSQSPSNKVTEKGKDVELRCDPISGHTALYWYRQSLGQGLEFLIYFQGNSAPDKSGLPSDRFSAERTGGSVSTLTIQRTQQEDSAVYLCASSFLGRGLGEQFFGPGTRLTVL.